These 9 T cell receptor beta chains were all obtained from the same sample, sequenced in a study of neurological immune-mediated disorders. The time point here: technical triplicate 1. TCRdb reprocessed the 5' RACE reads with MiXCR, giving one entry per CDR3 protein. The repertoire has around 37,000 distinct CDR3 sequences, over 8.5% of them found once; the top ten carry about 4%. Sample: PBMCs. These receptors all come from a man in his fifties or sixties with HTLV-1-associated myelopathy (HAM/TSP).

This clonotype was counted many times. The chain carries TRBV20-1 and TRBJ2-3; possibly TRBD2 for D (6 bases). V lost 2 bases to trimming and J lost 2 bases, with 11 bases between them. This CDR3 has 14 residues. From germline, CDR1 is DFQATT and CDR2 SNEGSKA (reference sequence). The chain's CDR3 is CSARPLATTDTQYF. The CDR3 DNA sequence: TGCAGTGCTAGACCACTAGCTACCACAGATACGCAGTATTTT.

V is TRBV5-1 and J is TRBJ2-3; 11 nucleotides agree with TRBD2. V trimming: 2 bases; J trimming: 5 bases; junction bases outside the gene matches: 1. The germline CDR1 and CDR2 sequences are SGHRS and YFSETQ. This CDR3 has 14 amino acids. The CDR3 DNA reads as TGCGCCAGCAGCTTTACTAGCGGGAGAGATACGCAGTATTTT. Protein sequence: CASSFTSGRDTQYF.

This clonotype showed up many times. The rearrangement joins TRBV5-4 to TRBJ1-2; 7 positions agree with TRBD1. Germline V gene sequence: CDR1 SGHNT, CDR2 YYREEE (reference sequence). V trimming: 4 bases; J trimming: 5 bases; junction bases outside the gene matches: 8. This CDR3 has 14 residues. CDR3 sequence (DNA): TGTGCCAGCAGCACCAAGGAGGGGGCGTATGGCTACACCTTC. Translation gives CASSTKEGAYGYTF.

This clonotype was seen repeatedly, ten times or more. V is TRBV5-1 and J is TRBJ2-1; TRBD2 agrees at 13 bases. V was clipped by 1 base and J by 6 bases; unmatched bases: 4. Germline CDR1 SGHRS, CDR2 YFSETQ. The CDR3 extends over 16 amino acids. CDR3 DNA: TGCGCCAGCAGCTTGCGGACTAGCGGGGGTTCCAATGAGCAGTTCTTC. Translation: CASSLRTSGGSNEQFF.

This clonotype was detected ten times or more. This rearrangement joins TRBV7-9 to TRBJ2-1; tentative D call: TRBD2 (5 bases). This CDR3 spans 13 amino acids. Germline V lookup: CDR1 SEHNR, CDR2 FQNEAQ (reference sequence). V was shortened by 1 base and J by 8 bases, with 9 bases between the two germline ends. CDR3 sequence (DNA): TGTGCCAGCAGCTTAGAAGACTATCATGAGCAGTTCTTC. Amino acid sequence: CASSLEDYHEQFF.

The chain carries TRBV5-6 and TRBJ2-1, with 11 bases lining up with TRBD1. Germline trimming cut 6 bases from V and 1 base from J; bases unmatched to any gene: 6. This CDR3 contains 16 residues. Germline V gene sequence: CDR1 SGHDT, CDR2 YYEEEE. This chain's CDR3 is CASTPDRGQSYNEQFF. The CDR3 region has the DNA TGTGCCAGCACCCCGGACAGGGGGCAGTCCTACAATGAGCAGTTCTTC.

This clonotype was seen repeatedly, ten times or more. This chain links TRBV5-1 with TRBJ2-1, with 8 bases matching TRBD2. The CDR3 length is 18 residues. Per germline, CDR1 SGHRS and CDR2 YFSETQ. The junction had 14 bases not matched to a gene; V was cut back by 0 bases and J by 6 bases. The CDR3 sequence is CASSLEGLEFSWFNEQFF. CDR3 sequence (DNA): TGCGCCAGCAGCTTGGAGGGACTAGAGTTCAGCTGGTTCAATGAGCAGTTCTTC.

This clonotype was counted ten times or more. The chain links TRBV5-1 to TRBJ2-7, with D possibly being TRBD2 (6 bases). Germline assignment: CDR1 SGHRS and CDR2 YFSETQ. V dropped 1 base and J dropped 2 bases, with 10 bases sitting between them. The CDR3 consists of 14 residues. The CDR3 DNA is TGCGCCAGCAGCTTGAGGGAGGCCCCCTACGAGCAGTACTTC. It is translated as CASSLREAPYEQYF.

This clonotype was detected ten times or more. The V and J genes are TRBV10-3 and TRBJ2-3, with TRBD2 matching over 12 bases. From germline, CDR1 is ENHRY and CDR2 SYGVKD. V dropped 8 bases and J dropped 5; count of bases not matched to a gene: 8. The CDR3 runs to 15 residues. CDR3 region: CAIGRLAGDRDTQYF. The CDR3 nucleotides are TGTGCCATCGGGCGACTAGCGGGAGATAGAGATACGCAGTATTTT.